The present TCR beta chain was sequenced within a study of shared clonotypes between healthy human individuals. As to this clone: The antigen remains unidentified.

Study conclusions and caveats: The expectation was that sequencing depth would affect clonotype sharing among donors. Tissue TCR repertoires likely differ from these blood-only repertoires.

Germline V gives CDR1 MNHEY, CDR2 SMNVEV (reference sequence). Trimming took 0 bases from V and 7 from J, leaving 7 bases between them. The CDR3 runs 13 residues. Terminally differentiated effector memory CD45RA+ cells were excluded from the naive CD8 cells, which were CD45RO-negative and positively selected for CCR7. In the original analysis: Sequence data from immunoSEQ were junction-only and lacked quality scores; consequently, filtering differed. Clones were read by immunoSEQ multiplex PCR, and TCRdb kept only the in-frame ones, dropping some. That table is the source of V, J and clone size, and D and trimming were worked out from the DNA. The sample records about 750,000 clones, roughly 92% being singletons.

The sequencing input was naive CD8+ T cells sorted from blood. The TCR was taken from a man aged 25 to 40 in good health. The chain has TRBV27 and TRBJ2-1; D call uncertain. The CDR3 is CASSLSPSNEQFF. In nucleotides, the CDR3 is TGTGCCAGCAGTTTATCCCCTAGTAATGAGCAGTTCTTC.